What follows are 27 T cell receptor beta chains derived from one specimen sequenced in a study of Graves' ophthalmopathy and Graves' hyperthyroidism. Transcripts of RNA were the source for amplifying TCR beta CDR3 regions. First-round RT-PCR with HTBI primers preceded a second-round multiplex PCR. TCRdb fed the multiplex PCR reads into MiXCR, producing one record per CDR3 protein. The sample lists about 1.1 million distinct CDR3 sequences; about two fifths were seen once. The sample comprised peripheral blood or thyroid tissue (not recorded which). The receptors come from an adult man with Graves' hyperthyroidism.

This clonotype was seen ten or more times. V is TRBV29-1 and J is TRBJ1-3; 8 bases align to TRBD1. The CDR3 totals 14 residues. Germline lookup yields CDR1 SQVTM and CDR2 ANQGSEA. V lost 6 bases, J lost 4 bases, and 8 bases stayed unmatched. CDR3 coding DNA: TGCAGCGTAGCGACAGGGGCTGGCGGAAACACCATATATTTT. This sequence encodes CSVATGAGGNTIYF.

Many counts were recorded for this clonotype. The rearrangement links TRBV7-2 to TRBJ1-2; no definite D call. Germline V gene sequence: CDR1 SGHTA, CDR2 FQGNSA. The CDR3 loop spans 17 amino acids. V shed 5 bases and J shed 2 bases, with 21 bases lying between them. This chain's CDR3 is CASSPRPRKTGNYGYTF. CDR3 coding DNA: TGTGCCAGCAGCCCTAGACCCCGAAAGACGGGCAACTATGGCTACACCTTC.

This chain connects TRBV5-1 to TRBJ2-5; D unresolved. The ends were cut back, 7 bases at V and 2 bases at J, with 12 bases in the middle. This CDR3 has 13 residues. Germline assignment: CDR1 SGHRS and CDR2 YFSETQ. Here the CDR3 reads CASQASRQETQYF. In DNA, the CDR3 is TGCGCCAGCCAAGCGAGTAGACAAGAGACCCAGTACTTC.

J is TRBJ1-2 and V is TRBV10-2, with 7 bases that match TRBD1. The V and J ends lost 8 bases and 4 bases, in that order; junction bases with no gene match: 4. The CDR3 runs to 12 residues. From germline, CDR1 is WSHSY and CDR2 SAAADI. CDR3 protein: CASLGQFYGYTF. The CDR3 nucleotides read TGCGCCAGCCTGGGACAGTTCTATGGCTACACCTTC.

The CDR3, as DNA: TGTGCCAGCAGCCAAGAGGATTGGACCCAGTACTTC. This codes for CASSQEDWTQYF. The V gene is TRBV14, the J gene TRBJ2-5, with D uncertain. The germline V and J ends were trimmed by 0 bases and 7 bases, with 6 bases remaining between them. In germline, CDR1 is SGHDN, CDR2 FVKESK. The CDR3 length is 12 residues.

This sequence joins TRBV7-2 and TRBJ1-1; TRBD1 might be the D (6 bases). Germline values: CDR1 SGHTA, CDR2 FQGNSA. This CDR3 is 11 amino acids long. Trimming took off 5 bases at V and 13 bases at J, with 14 bases between the two ends. CDR3 residues: CASSERQEGFF. CDR3 sequence (DNA): TGTGCCAGCAGCGAAAGACAGGAGGGTTTCTTT.

In its sample, this clonotype was seen a few times. The CDR3 loop is CASTSRGTWGNTEAFF. For the CDR3, the DNA is TGTGCCAGCACTAGCCGGGGTACTTGGGGGAACACTGAAGCTTTCTTT. The chain is built from TRBV2 and TRBJ1-1, with unresolved D. Germline assignment: CDR1 SNHLY and CDR2 FYNNEI. Between the trimmed V and J ends, which lost 7 bases and 1 base, there was a span of 19 bases. This CDR3 comprises 16 residues.

This clonotype was picked up many times. The V and J genes are TRBV7-2 and TRBJ2-7, with 11 bases identical to TRBD1. The germline V gene has CDR1 SGHTA and CDR2 FQGNSA. The CDR3 sequence is 15 residues long. V shed 4 bases and J 2 bases; nucleotides not matched to a gene: 4. The CDR3 reads CASSSGQGAPYEQYF. In nucleotides, the CDR3 is TGTGCCAGCAGCTCCGGACAGGGGGCTCCCTACGAGCAGTACTTC.

Regarding this clonotype: A much larger clone sits a single nucleotide away, making a read error possible. The V and J genes are TRBV29-1 and TRBJ2-2, with D hard to call. The CDR3 contains 14 residues. CDR1 is SQVTM, CDR2 ANQGSEA, per germline. V was trimmed by 4 bases and J by 1 base, leaving 10 bases between them. CDR3 loop: CSVVGPLNTGELFF. The CDR3 DNA sequence: TGCAGCGTTGTCGGACCGTTGAACACCGGGGAGCTGTTTTTT.

This clonotype was seen ten or more times. The chain joins TRBV7-9 to TRBJ2-7; D may be TRBD1 or TRBD2 (6 bases each). The CDR3 contains 17 residues. The ends were cut back, 0 bases at V and 4 bases at J, with 19 bases in the middle. Germline CDR1 reads SEHNR; CDR2 reads FQNEAQ (reference sequence). In nucleotides, the CDR3 is TGTGCCAGCAGCTTAGCCCCGGGACTGGGGGGCCATTACGAGCAGTACTTC. It is translated as CASSLAPGLGGHYEQYF.

The sample holds one count of this clonotype. The gene calls are TRBV7-2 and TRBJ2-2; D unresolved. The germline CDR1 and CDR2 sequences are SGHTA and FQGNSA. Trimming shortened V by 2 bases and J by 9 bases, and 10 bases separated the two germline ends. This CDR3 is 13 amino acids long. The CDR3 region has the DNA TGTGCCAGCAGCTTATTTATCGACAGGGAGCTGTTTTTT. It codes for CASSLFIDRELFF.

This clonotype was seen a handful of times. V is TRBV4-2 and J is TRBJ1-2; 10 bases fit TRBD1. This CDR3 has 16 amino acids. Trimming at V came to 1 base and at J to 10 bases, leaving 12 bases not matched to a gene. From germline, CDR1 is LGHNA and CDR2 YNFKEQ. This CDR3 is CASSQVGGGQGDYYTF. The CDR3 DNA follows: TGTGCCAGCAGCCAAGTGGGCGGTGGACAGGGGGACTACTACACCTTC.

The chain is built from TRBV5-8 and TRBJ2-7; a weak D match, TRBD2 (5 bases). This CDR3 comprises 16 residues. Trimming removed 2 bases from V and 0 bases from J, with 15 bases in between. Germline CDR1 reads SGHTS; CDR2 reads YDEGEE. This chain's CDR3 is CASSFASEGNSYEQYF. In nucleotides, the CDR3 is TGTGCCAGCAGCTTTGCTTCTGAGGGAAACTCCTACGAGCAGTACTTC.

The V and J genes are TRBV6-1 and TRBJ1-1; a weak D match, TRBD1 (6 bases). There are 14 residues in the CDR3. Trimming removed 5 bases from V and 6 bases from J, with 16 bases in between. Germline CDR1 and CDR2: MNHNS and SASEGT. The CDR3 sequence is CASSYSQGRAEAFF. CDR3 in DNA: TGTGCCAGCAGTTACTCCCAGGGGCGAGCTGAAGCTTTCTTT.

A word on this clonotype: Relative to the germline gene, one junction end is altered; a read error may explain this. The rearrangement joins TRBV7-2 to TRBJ2-7; D is unresolved. The CDR3 spans 14 residues. In germline, CDR1 is SGHTA, CDR2 FQGNSA. CDR3 bases: TGCGCCAGCAGCCAAGGCGTGGCCCCAACCGAGCAGTACTTC. It codes for CASSQGVAPTEQYF. Full variable domain (remainder filled in from reference TRBV7-2 and TRBJ2-7): GAGVSQSPSNKVTEKGKDVELRCDPISGHTALYWYRQSLGQGLEFLIYFQGNSAPDKSGLPSDRFSAERTGGSVSTLTIQRTQQEDSAVYLCASSQGVAPTEQYFGPGTRLTVT.

The J gene is TRBJ2-2, the V gene TRBV7-2, with unresolved D. Trimming took off 5 bases at V and 2 bases at J, with 9 bases between the two ends. Per the germline V gene, CDR1 is SGHTA and CDR2 is FQGNSA. There are 14 residues in the CDR3. For the CDR3, the DNA is TGTGCCAGCAGCCGCATCCCAAACACCGGGGAGCTGTTTTTT. Amino acids: CASSRIPNTGELFF.

About this clonotype: A far larger clone is only one base removed, so a read error is likely. The chain is built from TRBV9 and TRBJ2-7; TRBD1 is a possible D gene (5 bases). CDR3 length: 12 residues. The germline V gene has CDR1 SGDLS and CDR2 YYNGEE. Trimming removed 0 bases from V and 6 bases from J, with 7 bases in between. This chain's CDR3 is CASSVGGAEQYF. The CDR3 DNA sequence: TGTGCCAGCAGCGTAGGGGGCGCCGAGCAGTACTTC.

This clonotype appeared a few times. The chain combines TRBV9 with TRBJ1-2; possible D gene TRBD1, 6 bases. The CDR3 spans 16 residues. Germline V gene sequence: CDR1 SGDLS, CDR2 YYNGEE. The V end lost 0 bases, the J end lost 3 bases, and 15 bases lay between the germline ends. Here the CDR3 reads CASSVGGAKQYYGYTF. CDR3 coding DNA: TGTGCCAGCAGCGTAGGGGGGGCCAAACAGTACTATGGCTACACCTTC.

The sample holds many counts of this clonotype. The rearrangement joins TRBV15 to TRBJ2-2, with unresolved D. V was cut by 8 bases and J by 5 bases, with 12 bases left in between. CDR1 is LNHNV, CDR2 YYDKDF, per germline (reference sequence). The CDR3 spans 13 residues. The CDR3 DNA sequence: TGTGCCACCGCCGGCGGTCGAACCGGGGAGCTGTTTTTT. This codes for CATAGGRTGELFF.

The V and J genes are TRBV7-2 and TRBJ2-7, with a weak D call TRBD1 (7 bases). The CDR3 has 20 amino acids. Trimming took off 5 bases at V and 2 bases at J, with 31 bases between the two ends. Germline V CDR1 and CDR2: SGHTA, FQGNSA. CDR3 protein: CASSQDRGTATRISPYEQYF. Written as DNA, the CDR3 is TGTGCCAGCAGCCAAGATCGCGGGACAGCTACTAGGATCTCCCCCTACGAGCAGTACTTC.

As for this clonotype: A much more abundant neighbour one base away suggests this may be a read error. The rearrangement uses TRBV20-1 and TRBJ2-7; D might be TRBD1 (5 bases). The CDR3 sequence is 12 residues long. CDR1 and CDR2 from the germline V gene are DFQATT and SNEGSKA (reference sequence). The CDR3 nucleotides read TGCAGCACACCGACAGAAACCTACGAGCACTACTTC. This encodes CSTPTETYEHYF.

V usage is TRBV6-6 and J usage is TRBJ1-4; no reliable D call. Looked up from germline, CDR1 is MNHNY and CDR2 is SVGAGI (reference sequence). V was cut by 5 bases and J by 0 bases, with 16 bases left in between. The CDR3 totals 17 residues. The CDR3 bases are TGTGCCAGCAGTGAAGCGCAATGGCGTGCAACTAATGAAAAACTGTTTTTT. Translation gives CASSEAQWRATNEKLFF.

This clonotype was picked up a small number of times. The V and J genes are TRBV5-1 and TRBJ1-5; 11 nucleotides line up with TRBD1. The junction had 6 bases not matched to a gene; V was cut back by 4 bases and J by 3 bases. The germline gives CDR1 SGHRS, CDR2 YFSETQ. CDR3 length equals 16 residues. CDR3 nucleotide sequence: TGCGCCAGCAGCACCGGGACAGGGGGAAACAATCAGCCCCAGCATTTT. It translates to CASSTGTGGNNQPQHF.

This clonotype was seen repeatedly, ten times or more. The chain couples TRBV5-1 to TRBJ2-7, with TRBD1 matching over 10 bases. With 0 bases clipped from V and 1 base from J, the junction kept 4 bases outside the gene matches. The germline gives CDR1 SGHRS, CDR2 YFSETQ. This CDR3 contains 16 residues. CDR3 sequence (DNA): TGCGCCAGCAGCTTGGTTGGGACAGGGGAATCCTACGAGCAGTACTTC. The encoded protein is CASSLVGTGESYEQYF.

This clonotype has only a few counts. The chain links TRBV7-9 to TRBJ2-7, with D unclear. Germline CDR1 is SEHNR and CDR2 is FQNEAQ (reference sequence). Trimming shortened V by 4 bases and J by 1 base, and 14 bases separated the two germline ends. This CDR3 comprises 15 residues. The CDR3 spells CASSSPARNSYEQYF. The CDR3 DNA follows: TGTGCCAGCAGCTCCCCGGCCCGCAATTCCTACGAGCAGTACTTC.

The chain links TRBV7-2 to TRBJ1-1; D remains unclear. In germline, CDR1 is SGHTA, CDR2 FQGNSA. The CDR3 has 13 amino acids. V lost 1 base and J lost 7, with 10 bases in between. DNA of the CDR3: TGTGCCAGCAGCTTAGTTGTTCGGGGTGAAGCTTTCTTT. Translated, it gives CASSLVVRGEAFF.

The gene calls are TRBV19 and TRBJ1-2, with D unresolved. V lost 5 bases, J lost 14 bases, and 18 bases lay in between. CDR1 and CDR2 from the germline V gene are LNHDA and SQIVND (reference sequence). The CDR3 has 12 residues. In DNA, the CDR3 is TGTGCCAGTAGTGGTCGACTAGCGGGCGAGACCTTC. It yields the protein CASSGRLAGETF.